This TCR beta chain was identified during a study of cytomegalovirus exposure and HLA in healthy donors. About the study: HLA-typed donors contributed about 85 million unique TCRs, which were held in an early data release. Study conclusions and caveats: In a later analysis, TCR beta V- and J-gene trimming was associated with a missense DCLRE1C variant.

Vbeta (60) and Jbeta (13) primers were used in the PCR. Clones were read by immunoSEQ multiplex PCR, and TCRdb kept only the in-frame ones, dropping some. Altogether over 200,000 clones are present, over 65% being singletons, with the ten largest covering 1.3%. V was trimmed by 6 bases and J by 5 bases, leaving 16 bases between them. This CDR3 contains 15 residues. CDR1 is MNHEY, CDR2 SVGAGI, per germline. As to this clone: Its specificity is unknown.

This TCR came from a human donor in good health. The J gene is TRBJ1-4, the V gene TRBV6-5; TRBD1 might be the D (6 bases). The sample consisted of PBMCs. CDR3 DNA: TGTGCCAGCAGACCCGGCCAGGGGTTGAATGAAAAACTGTTTTTT. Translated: CASRPGQGLNEKLFF.